What follows are 6 T cell receptor beta chains derived from one specimen sequenced in a study of blood T cell repertoires in COVID-19. Using immunoSEQ multiplex PCR, the repertoire was profiled, and TCRdb retains in-frame clones only, with some absent. The data contain approximately 300,000 clones, around nine tenths of them singletons. The sequenced sample was peripheral blood. The receptors shown here come from a man under 40 with acute or convalescent COVID-19.

The chain has TRBV5-6 and TRBJ2-5; 8 positions match TRBD1. V dropped 0 bases and J dropped 0; count of bases not matched to a gene: 7. Germline values: CDR1 SGHDT, CDR2 YYEEEE. This CDR3 has 17 amino acids. CDR3 amino acids: CASSLGRGHLYQETQYF. DNA of the CDR3: TGTGCCAGCAGCTTGGGCAGGGGGCACCTGTACCAAGAGACCCAGTACTTC.

The chain recombines TRBV18 with TRBJ2-1; TRBD2 aligns across 8 bases. Trimming cost V 2 bases and J 8 bases; bases outside gene matches: 8. The length of the CDR3 is 15 residues. Germline values: CDR1 KGHSH, CDR2 LQKENI. The CDR3 region has the DNA TGTGCCAGCTCACCAACGGGGGGGTCAGGGGATGAGCAGTTCTTC. It encodes CASSPTGGSGDEQFF.

The J gene is TRBJ2-7, the V gene TRBV28; no definite D call. The V gene lost 7 bases and the J gene lost 1 base, with 14 bases spanning the gap. CDR3 length equals 14 residues. Germline V lookup: CDR1 MDHEN, CDR2 SYDVKM. CDR3 in DNA: TGTGCCAGCAAAAGACCAGGTTTTTCCTACGAGCAGTACTTC. Translated: CASKRPGFSYEQYF.

This clone was recorded once. J is TRBJ1-5 and V is TRBV12-5; D is undetermined. The CDR3 covers 15 residues. Trimming pared 1 base from V and 6 bases from J, leaving 13 bases between. The germline CDR1 and CDR2 sequences are LGHNT and FRNRAP. The CDR3 nucleotides are TGTGCTAGTGGTTTGGGGTCCACGGAGGGTCAGCCCCAGCATTTT. Translating gives CASGLGSTEGQPQHF.

The genes are TRBV27 and TRBJ2-1; TRBD1 might be the D (6 bases). The V end was cut by 6 bases, the J end by 3 bases, with 9 bases between. The germline gives CDR1 MNHEY, CDR2 SMNVEV (reference sequence). The CDR3 runs to 13 residues. CDR3 sequence (DNA): TGTGCCAGCAGGAAGGACAGCTACAATGAGCAGTTCTTC. Translating it yields CASRKDSYNEQFF.

The J gene is TRBJ2-7, the V gene TRBV6-5, with 10 bases that match TRBD1. Trimming at V came to 4 bases and at J to 1 base, leaving 7 bases not matched to a gene. CDR1 is MNHEY, CDR2 SVGAGI, per germline. CDR3 size: 16 residues. CDR3 nucleotides: TGTGCCAGCAGTTCGCCAAGGACAGGGGGTTCCTACGAGCAGTACTTC. Its protein is CASSSPRTGGSYEQYF.